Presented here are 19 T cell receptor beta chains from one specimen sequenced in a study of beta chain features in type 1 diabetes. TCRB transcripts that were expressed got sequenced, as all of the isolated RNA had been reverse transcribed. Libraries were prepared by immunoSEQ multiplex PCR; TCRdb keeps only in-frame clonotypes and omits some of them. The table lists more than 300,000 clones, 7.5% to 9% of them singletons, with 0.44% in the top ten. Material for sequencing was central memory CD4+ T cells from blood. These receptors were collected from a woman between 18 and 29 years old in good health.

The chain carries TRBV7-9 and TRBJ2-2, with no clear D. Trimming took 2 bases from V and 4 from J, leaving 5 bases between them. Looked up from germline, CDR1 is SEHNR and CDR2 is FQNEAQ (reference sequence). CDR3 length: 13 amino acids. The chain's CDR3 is CASSLYSTGELFF. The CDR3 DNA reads TGTGCCAGCAGCTTATACAGCACCGGGGAGCTGTTTTTT.

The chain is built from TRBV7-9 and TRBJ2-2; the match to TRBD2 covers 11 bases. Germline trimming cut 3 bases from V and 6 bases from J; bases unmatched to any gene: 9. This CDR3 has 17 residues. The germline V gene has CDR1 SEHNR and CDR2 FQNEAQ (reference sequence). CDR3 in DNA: TGTGCCAGCAGCTTGGACCGACTAGCGGGATCGGCCGGGGAGCTGTTTTTT. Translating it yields CASSLDRLAGSAGELFF.

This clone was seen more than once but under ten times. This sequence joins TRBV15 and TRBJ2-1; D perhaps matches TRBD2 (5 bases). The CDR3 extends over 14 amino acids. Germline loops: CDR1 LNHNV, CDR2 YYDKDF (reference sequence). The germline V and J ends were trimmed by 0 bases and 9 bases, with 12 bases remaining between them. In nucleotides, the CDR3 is TGTGCCACCAGCAGAGATGCCCTCGGGGTTGAGCAGTTCTTC. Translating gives CATSRDALGVEQFF.

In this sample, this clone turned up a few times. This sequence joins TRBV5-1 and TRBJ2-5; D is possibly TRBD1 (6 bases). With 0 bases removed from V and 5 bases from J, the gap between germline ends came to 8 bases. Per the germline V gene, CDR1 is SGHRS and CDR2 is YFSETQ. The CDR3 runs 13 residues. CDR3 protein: CASSLGGRETQYF. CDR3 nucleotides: TGCGCCAGCAGCTTGGGGGGGCGCGAGACCCAGTACTTC.

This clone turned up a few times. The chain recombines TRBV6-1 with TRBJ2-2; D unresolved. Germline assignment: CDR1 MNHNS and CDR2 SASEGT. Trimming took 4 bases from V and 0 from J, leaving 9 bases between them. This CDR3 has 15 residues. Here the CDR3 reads CASSGQVANTGELFF. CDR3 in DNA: TGTGCCAGCAGTGGACAAGTCGCGAACACCGGGGAGCTGTTTTTT.

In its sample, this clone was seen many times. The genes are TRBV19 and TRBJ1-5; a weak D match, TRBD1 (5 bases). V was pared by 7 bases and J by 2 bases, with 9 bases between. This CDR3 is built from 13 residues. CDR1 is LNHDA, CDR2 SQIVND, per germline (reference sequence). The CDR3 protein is CASKGRGNQPQHF. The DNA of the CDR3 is TGTGCCAGTAAAGGCAGGGGCAATCAGCCCCAGCATTTT.

The CDR3 nucleotides read TGTGCCAGCATTGGGCAGGGGTTCTACAATGAGCAGTTCTTC. Translation gives CASIGQGFYNEQFF. The rearrangement joins TRBV2 to TRBJ2-1; tentative D call: TRBD1 (6 bases). The CDR3 extends over 14 amino acids. V gave up 7 bases and J gave up 3 bases, with 13 bases separating them. Germline V gives CDR1 SNHLY, CDR2 FYNNEI. The whole variable domain, remainder taken from reference TRBV2 and TRBJ2-1, is EPEVTQTPSHQVTQMGQEVILRCVPISNHLYFYWYRQILGQKVEFLVSFYNNEISEKSEIFDDQFSVERPDGSNFTLKIRSTKLEDSAMYFCASIGQGFYNEQFFGPGTRLTVL.

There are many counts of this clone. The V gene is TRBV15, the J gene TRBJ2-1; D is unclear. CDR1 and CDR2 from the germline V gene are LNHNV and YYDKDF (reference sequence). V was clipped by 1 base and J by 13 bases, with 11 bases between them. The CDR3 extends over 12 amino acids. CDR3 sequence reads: CATSRVGMSQFF. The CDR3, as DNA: TGTGCCACCAGCAGAGTAGGGATGAGCCAGTTCTTC.

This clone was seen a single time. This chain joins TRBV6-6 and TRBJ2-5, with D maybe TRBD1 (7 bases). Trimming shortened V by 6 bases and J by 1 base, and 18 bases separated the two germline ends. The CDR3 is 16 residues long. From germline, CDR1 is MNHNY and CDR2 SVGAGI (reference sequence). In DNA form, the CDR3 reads TGTGCCAGCAGCATGCGGGGACAGAGCCTCCAAGAGACCCAGTACTTC. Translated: CASSMRGQSLQETQYF.

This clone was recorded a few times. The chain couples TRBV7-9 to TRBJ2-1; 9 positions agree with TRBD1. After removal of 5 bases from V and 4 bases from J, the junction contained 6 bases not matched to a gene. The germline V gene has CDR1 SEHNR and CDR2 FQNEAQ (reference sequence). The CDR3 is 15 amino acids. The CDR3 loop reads CASSPGQGGYNEQFF. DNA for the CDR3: TGTGCCAGCAGCCCGGGACAGGGAGGGTACAATGAGCAGTTCTTC.

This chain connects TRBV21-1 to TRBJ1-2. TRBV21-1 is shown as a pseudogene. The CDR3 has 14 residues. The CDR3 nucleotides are TGTGCCAGCAGGACGGAGGAAACCATCCATGGCTACACCTTC. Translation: CASRTEETIHGYTF.

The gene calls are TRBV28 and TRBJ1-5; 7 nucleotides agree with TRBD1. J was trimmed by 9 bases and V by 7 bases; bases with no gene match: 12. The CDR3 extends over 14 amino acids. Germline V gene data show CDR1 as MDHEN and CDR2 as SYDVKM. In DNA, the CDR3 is TGTGCCAGCAATAGGGGGCCGTCCATAATGCCCCAGCATTTT. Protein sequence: CASNRGPSIMPQHF. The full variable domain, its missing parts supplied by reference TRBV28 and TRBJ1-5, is DVKVTQSSRYLVKRTGEKVFLECVQDMDHENMFWYRQDPGLGLRLIYFSYDVKMKEKGDIPEGYSVSREKKERFSLILESASTNQTSMYLCASNRGPSIMPQHFGDGTRLSIL.

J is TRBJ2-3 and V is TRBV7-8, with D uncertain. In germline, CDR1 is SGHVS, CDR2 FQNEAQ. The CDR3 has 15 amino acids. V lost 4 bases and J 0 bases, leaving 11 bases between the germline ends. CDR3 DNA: TGTGCCAGCAGCTCCCTCCGTCCAAGCACAGATACGCAGTATTTT. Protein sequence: CASSSLRPSTDTQYF.

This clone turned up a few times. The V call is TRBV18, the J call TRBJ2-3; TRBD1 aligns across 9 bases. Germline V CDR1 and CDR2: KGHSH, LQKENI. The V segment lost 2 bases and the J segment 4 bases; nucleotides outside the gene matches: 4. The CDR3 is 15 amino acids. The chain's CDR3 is CASSPTRQGADTQYF. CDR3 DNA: TGTGCCAGCTCACCAACGAGACAGGGGGCAGATACGCAGTATTTT.

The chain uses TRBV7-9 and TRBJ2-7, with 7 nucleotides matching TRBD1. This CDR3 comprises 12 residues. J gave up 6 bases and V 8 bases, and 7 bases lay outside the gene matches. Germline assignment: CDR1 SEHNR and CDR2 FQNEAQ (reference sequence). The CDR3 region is CASDKQGSEQYF. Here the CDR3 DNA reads TGTGCCAGCGACAAACAGGGGAGCGAGCAGTACTTC.

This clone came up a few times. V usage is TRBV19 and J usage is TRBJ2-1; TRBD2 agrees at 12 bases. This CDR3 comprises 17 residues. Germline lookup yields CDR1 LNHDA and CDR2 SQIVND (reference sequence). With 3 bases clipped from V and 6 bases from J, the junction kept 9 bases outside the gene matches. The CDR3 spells CASSILRLAGAFNEQFF. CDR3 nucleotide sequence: TGTGCCAGTAGTATCCTAAGACTAGCGGGAGCGTTCAATGAGCAGTTCTTC. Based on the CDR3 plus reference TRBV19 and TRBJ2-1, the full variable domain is DGGITQSPKYLFRKEGQNVTLSCEQNLNHDAMYWYRQDPGQGLRLIYYSQIVNDFQKGDIAEGYSVSREKKESFPLTVTSAQKNPTAFYLCASSILRLAGAFNEQFFGPGTRLTVL.

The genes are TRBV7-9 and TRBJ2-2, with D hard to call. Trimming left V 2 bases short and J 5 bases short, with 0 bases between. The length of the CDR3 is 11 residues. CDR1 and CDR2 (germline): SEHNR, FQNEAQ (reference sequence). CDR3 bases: TGTGCCAGCAGCTTAACCGGGGAGCTGTTTTTT. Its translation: CASSLTGELFF.

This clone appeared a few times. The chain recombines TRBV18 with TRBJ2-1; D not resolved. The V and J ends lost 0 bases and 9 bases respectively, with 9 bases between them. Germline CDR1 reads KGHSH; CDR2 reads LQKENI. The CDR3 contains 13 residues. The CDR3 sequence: CASSPPGWGEQFF. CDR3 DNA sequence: TGTGCCAGCTCACCACCGGGATGGGGTGAGCAGTTCTTC.

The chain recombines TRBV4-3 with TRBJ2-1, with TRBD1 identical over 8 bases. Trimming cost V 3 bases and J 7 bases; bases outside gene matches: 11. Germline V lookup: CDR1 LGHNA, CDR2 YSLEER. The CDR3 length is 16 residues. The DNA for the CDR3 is TGCGCCAGCAGCCACATCGGGACAGGATCGAGGAATGAGCAGTTCTTC. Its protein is CASSHIGTGSRNEQFF.